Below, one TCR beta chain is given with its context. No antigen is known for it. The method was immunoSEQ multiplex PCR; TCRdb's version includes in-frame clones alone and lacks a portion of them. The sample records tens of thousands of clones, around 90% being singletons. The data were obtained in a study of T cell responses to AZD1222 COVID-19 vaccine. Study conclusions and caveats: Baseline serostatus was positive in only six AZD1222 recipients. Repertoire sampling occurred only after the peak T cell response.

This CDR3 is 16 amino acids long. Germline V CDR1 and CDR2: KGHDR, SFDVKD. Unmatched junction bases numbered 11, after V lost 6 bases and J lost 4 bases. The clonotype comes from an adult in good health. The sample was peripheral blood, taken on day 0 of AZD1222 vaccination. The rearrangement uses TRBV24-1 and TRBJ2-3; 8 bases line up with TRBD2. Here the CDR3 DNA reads TGTGCCACCAGTCCGAGCGGGGGCTTACGTGCAGATACGCAGTATTTT. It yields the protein CATSPSGGLRADTQYF.